This TCR beta chain was recorded in a study of CXCR3-negative and CXCR3-positive naive CD8 T cells. General study findings and limits: Diversity in memory CD8+ cells fell much lower than the comparably high levels seen in both naive subsets. TRB CDR3s were more hydrophobic in CXCR3-positive than in CXCR3-negative naive cells.

The method, 5' RACE with UMI labels, was used to prepare the TRB cDNA libraries. TCRdb re-called the 5' RACE reads and shows each CDR3 protein once, DNA omitted. The sample data list approximately 59,000 distinct CDR3 sequences. Comments on this clonotype: Antigen: not known.

Germline V gives CDR1 SNHLY, CDR2 FYNNEI. The CDR3 runs 12 residues. The specimen sequenced was naive CXCR3+ CD8+ T cells from blood. Noted subset: CD45RO-CCR7+CD27+CD95- naive CD8+ T cells expressing CXCR3 (TNR3+). The origin of this receptor is a human donor in good health. Some clones in this sample may be carry-over from other donors' samples. The chain links TRBV2 to TRBJ2-1. CDR3 protein: CAGRRDYNEQFF.